This entry describes one TCR beta chain. Germline lookup yields CDR1 DFQATT and CDR2 SNEGSKA (reference sequence). Trimming took off 7 bases at V and 6 bases at J, with 19 bases between the two ends. This CDR3 has 14 residues. This record comes from a study of blood T cells in healthy people across ages. A J-beta primer mix and a sample-barcoded 5' primer were used in a second PCR of about 7 to 12 cycles. TCRdb itself ran the 5' RACE reads through MiXCR, one entry per CDR3 protein. The sample lists about 930,000 distinct CDR3 sequences, about 27% occurring once. The sample also formed part of further work on T cells of mothers and their children. That study reports: The study sampled a few healthy Caucasian mothers and their six children. Each child contributed about 3 million TCR beta CDR3 reads, while each mother contributed over 9 million.

Input material: blood. V and J are TRBV20-1 and TRBJ2-1; a possible D gene is TRBD2 (7 bases). The sequence was collected from a woman aged 40 to 50 in good health. Here the CDR3 DNA reads TGCAGTGTGGGGTCGGGGGGCCGGGGCAATGAGCAGTTCTTC. Its translation: CSVGSGGRGNEQFF.